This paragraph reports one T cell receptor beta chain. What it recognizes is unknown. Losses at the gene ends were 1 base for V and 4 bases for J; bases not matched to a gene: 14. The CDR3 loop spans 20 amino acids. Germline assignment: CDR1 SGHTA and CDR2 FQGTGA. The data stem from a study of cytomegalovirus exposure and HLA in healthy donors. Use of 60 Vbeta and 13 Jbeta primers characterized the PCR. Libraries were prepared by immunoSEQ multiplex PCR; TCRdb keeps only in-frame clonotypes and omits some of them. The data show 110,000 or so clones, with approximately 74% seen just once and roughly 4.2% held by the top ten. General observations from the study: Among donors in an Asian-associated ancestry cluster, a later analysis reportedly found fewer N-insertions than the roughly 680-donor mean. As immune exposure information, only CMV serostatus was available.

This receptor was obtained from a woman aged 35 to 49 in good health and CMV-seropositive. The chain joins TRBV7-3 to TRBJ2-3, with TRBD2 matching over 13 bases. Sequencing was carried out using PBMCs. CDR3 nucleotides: TGTGCCAGCAGCTTAATCCCCGGACTAGCGGGGGAACCTTACTCAGATACGCAGTATTTT. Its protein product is CASSLIPGLAGEPYSDTQYF.